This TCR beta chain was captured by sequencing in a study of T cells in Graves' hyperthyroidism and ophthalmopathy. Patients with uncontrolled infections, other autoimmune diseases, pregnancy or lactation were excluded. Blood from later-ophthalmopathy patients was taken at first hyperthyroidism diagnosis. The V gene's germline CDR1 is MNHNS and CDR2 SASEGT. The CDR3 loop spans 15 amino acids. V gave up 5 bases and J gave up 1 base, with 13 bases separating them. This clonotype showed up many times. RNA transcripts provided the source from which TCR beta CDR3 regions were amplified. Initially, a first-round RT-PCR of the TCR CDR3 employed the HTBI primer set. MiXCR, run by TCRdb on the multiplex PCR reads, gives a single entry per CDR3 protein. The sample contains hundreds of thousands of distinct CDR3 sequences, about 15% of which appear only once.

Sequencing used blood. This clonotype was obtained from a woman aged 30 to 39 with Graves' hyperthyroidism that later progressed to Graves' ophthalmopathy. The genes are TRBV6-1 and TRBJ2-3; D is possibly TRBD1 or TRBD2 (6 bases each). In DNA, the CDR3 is TGTGCCAGCAGTTCTCCCGGGGGCGGCACAGATACGCAGTATTTT. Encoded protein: CASSSPGGGTDTQYF.